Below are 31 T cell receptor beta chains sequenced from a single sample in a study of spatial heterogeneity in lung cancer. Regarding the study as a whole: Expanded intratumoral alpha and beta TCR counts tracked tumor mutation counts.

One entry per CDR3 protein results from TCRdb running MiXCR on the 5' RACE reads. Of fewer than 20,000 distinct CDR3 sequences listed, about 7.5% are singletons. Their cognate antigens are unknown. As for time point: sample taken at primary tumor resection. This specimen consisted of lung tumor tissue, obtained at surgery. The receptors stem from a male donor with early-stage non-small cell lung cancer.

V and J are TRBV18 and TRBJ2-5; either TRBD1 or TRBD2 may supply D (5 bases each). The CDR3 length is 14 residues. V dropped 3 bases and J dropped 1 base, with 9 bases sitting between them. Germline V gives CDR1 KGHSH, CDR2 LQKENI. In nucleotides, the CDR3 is TGTGCCAGCTCACCGGGACGGATCCAAGAGACCCAGTACTTC. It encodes CASSPGRIQETQYF.

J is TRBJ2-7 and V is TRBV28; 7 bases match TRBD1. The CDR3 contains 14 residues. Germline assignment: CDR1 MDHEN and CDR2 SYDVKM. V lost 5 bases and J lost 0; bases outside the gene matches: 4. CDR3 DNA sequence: TGTGCCAGCAGTCCCGGGACAGTCTCCTACGAGCAGTACTTC. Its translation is CASSPGTVSYEQYF. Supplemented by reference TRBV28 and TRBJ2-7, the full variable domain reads DVKVTQSSRYLVKRTGEKVFLECVQDMDHENMFWYRQDPGLGLRLIYFSYDVKMKEKGDIPEGYSVSREKKERFSLILESASTNQTSMYLCASSPGTVSYEQYFGPGTRLTVT.

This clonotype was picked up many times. CDR3 amino acids: CASSSTGTGGNQPQHF. The CDR3 DNA reads as TGTGCCAGCAGCTCCACCGGGACAGGGGGTAATCAGCCCCAGCATTTT. This chain joins TRBV7-2 and TRBJ1-5, with 11 bases matching TRBD1. Germline loops: CDR1 SGHTA, CDR2 FQGNSA. This CDR3 is 16 amino acids long. V was pared by 4 bases and J by 4 bases, with 6 bases of the junction left unmatched.

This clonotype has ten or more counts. The CDR3 protein is CASSLAWQGRPHYSNQPQHF. CDR3 coding DNA: TGTGCCAGCAGCTTAGCCTGGCAGGGGCGCCCGCATTATAGCAATCAGCCCCAGCATTTT. The chain is built from TRBV7-9 and TRBJ1-5; tentative D call: TRBD1 (6 bases). The germline CDR1 and CDR2 sequences are SEHNR and FQNEAQ (reference sequence). Trimming stripped 0 bases from V and 0 bases from J, with 21 bases between. The CDR3 has 20 residues.

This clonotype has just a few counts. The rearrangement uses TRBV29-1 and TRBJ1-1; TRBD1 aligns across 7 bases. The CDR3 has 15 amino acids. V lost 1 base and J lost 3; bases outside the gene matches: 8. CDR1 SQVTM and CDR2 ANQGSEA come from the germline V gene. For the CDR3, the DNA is TGCAGCGTTGAAGGTACAGGGGAGTATGACACTGAAGCTTTCTTT. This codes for CSVEGTGEYDTEAFF.

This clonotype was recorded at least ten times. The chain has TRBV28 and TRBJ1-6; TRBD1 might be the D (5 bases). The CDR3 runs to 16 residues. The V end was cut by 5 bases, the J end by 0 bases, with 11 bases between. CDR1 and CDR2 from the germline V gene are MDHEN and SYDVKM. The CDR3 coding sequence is TGTGCCAGCAGTCGGGACTTCGGCTCCTATAATTCACCCCTCCACTTT. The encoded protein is CASSRDFGSYNSPLHF.

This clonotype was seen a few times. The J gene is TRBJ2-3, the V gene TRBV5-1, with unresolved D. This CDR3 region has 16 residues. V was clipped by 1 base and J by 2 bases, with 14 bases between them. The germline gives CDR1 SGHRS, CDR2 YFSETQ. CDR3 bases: TGCGCCAGCAGCTTGTTTGGCAGGTCCAACACAGATACGCAGTATTTT. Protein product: CASSLFGRSNTDTQYF.

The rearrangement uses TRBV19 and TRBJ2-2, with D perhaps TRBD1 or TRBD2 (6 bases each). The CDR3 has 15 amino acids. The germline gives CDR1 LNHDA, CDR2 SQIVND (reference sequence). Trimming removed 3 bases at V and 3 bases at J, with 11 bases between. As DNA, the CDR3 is TGTGCCAGTAGTATTTACGGGGGCGACACCGGGGAGCTGTTTTTT. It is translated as CASSIYGGDTGELFF.

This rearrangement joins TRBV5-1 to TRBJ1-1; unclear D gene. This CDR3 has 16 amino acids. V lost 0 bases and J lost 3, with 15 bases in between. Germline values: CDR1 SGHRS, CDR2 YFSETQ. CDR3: CASSLGAGGYDTEAFF. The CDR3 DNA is TGCGCCAGCAGCTTGGGAGCAGGAGGGTACGACACTGAAGCTTTCTTT. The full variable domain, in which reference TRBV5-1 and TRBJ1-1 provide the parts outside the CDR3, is KAGVTQTPRYLIKTRGQQVTLSCSPISGHRSVSWYQQTPGQGLQFLFEYFSETQRNKGNFPGRFSGRQFSNSRSEMNVSTLELGDSALYLCASSLGAGGYDTEAFFGQGTRLTVV.

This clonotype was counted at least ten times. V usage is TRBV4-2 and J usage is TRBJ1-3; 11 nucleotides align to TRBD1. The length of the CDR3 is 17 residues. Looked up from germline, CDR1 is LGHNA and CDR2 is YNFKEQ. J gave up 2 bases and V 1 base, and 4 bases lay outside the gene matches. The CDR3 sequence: CASSQAPGQGAGNTIYF. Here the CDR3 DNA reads TGTGCCAGCAGCCAAGCACCGGGACAGGGGGCTGGAAACACCATATATTTT.

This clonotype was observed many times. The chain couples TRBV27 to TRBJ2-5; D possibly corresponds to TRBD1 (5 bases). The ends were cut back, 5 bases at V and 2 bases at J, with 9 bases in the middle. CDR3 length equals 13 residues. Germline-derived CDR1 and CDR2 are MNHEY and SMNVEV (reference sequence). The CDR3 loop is CASSIRVQETQYF. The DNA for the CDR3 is TGTGCCAGCAGTATCAGGGTGCAAGAGACCCAGTACTTC.

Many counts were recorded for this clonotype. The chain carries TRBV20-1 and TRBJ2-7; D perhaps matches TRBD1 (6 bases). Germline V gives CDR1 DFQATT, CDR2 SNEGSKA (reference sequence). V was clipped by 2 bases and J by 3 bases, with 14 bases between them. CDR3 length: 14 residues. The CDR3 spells CSARRQGILYEQYF. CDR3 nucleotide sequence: TGCAGTGCTAGACGGCAGGGGATCCTCTACGAGCAGTACTTC.

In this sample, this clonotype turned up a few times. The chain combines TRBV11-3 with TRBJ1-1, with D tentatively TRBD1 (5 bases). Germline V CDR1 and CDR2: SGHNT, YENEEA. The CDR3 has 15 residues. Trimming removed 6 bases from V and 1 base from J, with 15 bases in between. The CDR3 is CASRLSQGENTEAFF. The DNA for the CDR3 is TGTGCCAGCAGGTTAAGTCAGGGTGAGAACACTGAAGCTTTCTTT.

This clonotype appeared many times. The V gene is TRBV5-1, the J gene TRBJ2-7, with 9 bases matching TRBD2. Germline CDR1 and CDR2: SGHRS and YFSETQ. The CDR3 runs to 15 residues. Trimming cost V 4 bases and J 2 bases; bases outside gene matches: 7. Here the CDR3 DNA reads TGCGCCAGCAGCGGCGGGGGGGCGGAGGCCTACGAGCAGTACTTC. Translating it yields CASSGGGAEAYEQYF. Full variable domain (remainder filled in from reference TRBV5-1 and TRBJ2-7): KAGVTQTPRYLIKTRGQQVTLSCSPISGHRSVSWYQQTPGQGLQFLFEYFSETQRNKGNFPGRFSGRQFSNSRSEMNVSTLELGDSALYLCASSGGGAEAYEQYFGPGTRLTVT.

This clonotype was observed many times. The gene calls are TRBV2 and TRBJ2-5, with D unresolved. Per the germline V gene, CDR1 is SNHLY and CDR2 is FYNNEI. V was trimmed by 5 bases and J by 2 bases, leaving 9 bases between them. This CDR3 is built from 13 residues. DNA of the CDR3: TGTGCCAGCAGTAGATCGGGTCAAGAGACCCAGTACTTC. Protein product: CASSRSGQETQYF.

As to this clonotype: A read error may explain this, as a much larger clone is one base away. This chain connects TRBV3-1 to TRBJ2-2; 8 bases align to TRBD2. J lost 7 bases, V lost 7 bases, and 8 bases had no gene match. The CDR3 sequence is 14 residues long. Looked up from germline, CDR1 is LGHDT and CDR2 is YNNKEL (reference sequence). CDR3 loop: CASTPGGYSGELFF. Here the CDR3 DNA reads TGTGCCAGCACCCCGGGGGGGTATAGCGGGGAGCTGTTTTTT.

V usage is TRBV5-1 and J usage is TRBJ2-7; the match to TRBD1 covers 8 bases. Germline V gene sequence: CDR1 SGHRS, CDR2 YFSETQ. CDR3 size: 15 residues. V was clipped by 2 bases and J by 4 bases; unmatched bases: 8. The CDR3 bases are TGCGCCAGCAGCTTTACCGGGACAGGAAGATACGAGCAGTACTTC. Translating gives CASSFTGTGRYEQYF.

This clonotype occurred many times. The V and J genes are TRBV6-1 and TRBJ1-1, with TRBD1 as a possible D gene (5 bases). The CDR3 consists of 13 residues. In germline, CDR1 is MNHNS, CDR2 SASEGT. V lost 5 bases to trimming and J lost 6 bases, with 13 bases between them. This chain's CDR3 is CASSSGPAAEAFF. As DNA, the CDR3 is TGTGCCAGCAGTTCGGGACCGGCGGCTGAAGCTTTCTTT.

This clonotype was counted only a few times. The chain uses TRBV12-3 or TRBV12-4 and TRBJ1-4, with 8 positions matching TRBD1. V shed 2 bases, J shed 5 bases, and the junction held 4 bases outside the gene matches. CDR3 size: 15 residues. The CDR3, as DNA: TGTGCCAGCAGTTTACACAGGGGGAGCAATGAAAAACTGTTTTTT. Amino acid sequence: CASSLHRGSNEKLFF.

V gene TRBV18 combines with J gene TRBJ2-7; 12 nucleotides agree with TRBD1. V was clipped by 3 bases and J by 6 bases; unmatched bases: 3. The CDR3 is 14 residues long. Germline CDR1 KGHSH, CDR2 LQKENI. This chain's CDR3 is CASSPGQGAAEQYF. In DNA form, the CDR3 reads TGTGCCAGCTCACCGGGACAGGGGGCTGCCGAGCAGTACTTC.

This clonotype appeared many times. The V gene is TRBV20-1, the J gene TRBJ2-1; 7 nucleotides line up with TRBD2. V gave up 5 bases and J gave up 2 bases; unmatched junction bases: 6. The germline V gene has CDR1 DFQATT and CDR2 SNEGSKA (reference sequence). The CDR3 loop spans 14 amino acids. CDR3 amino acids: CSAQPGLTYNEQFF. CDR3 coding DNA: TGCAGTGCTCAACCGGGACTAACCTACAATGAGCAGTTCTTC.

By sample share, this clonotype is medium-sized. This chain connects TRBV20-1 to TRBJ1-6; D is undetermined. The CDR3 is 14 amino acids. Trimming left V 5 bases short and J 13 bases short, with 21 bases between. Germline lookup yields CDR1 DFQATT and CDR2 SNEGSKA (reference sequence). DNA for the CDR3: TGCAGTGCTGGAACCGGGTCCCCTAGGGTGCCCCTCCACTTT. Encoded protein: CSAGTGSPRVPLHF.

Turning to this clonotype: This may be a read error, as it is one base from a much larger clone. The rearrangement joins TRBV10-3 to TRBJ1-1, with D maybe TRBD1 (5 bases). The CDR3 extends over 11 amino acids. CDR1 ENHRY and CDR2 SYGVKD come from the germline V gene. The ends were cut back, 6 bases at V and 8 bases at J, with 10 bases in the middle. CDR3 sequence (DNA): TGTGCCATCAGCGGACGGGGGGAAGCTTTCTTT. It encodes CAISGRGEAFF.

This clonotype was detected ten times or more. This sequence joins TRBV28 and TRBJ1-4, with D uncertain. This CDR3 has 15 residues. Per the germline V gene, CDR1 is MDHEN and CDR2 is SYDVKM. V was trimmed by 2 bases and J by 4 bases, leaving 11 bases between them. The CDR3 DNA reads TGTGCCAGCAGTTTAGGGAGGGTCTATAATGAAAAACTGTTTTTT. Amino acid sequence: CASSLGRVYNEKLFF. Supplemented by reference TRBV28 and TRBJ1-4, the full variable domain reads DVKVTQSSRYLVKRTGEKVFLECVQDMDHENMFWYRQDPGLGLRLIYFSYDVKMKEKGDIPEGYSVSREKKERFSLILESASTNQTSMYLCASSLGRVYNEKLFFGSGTQLSVL.

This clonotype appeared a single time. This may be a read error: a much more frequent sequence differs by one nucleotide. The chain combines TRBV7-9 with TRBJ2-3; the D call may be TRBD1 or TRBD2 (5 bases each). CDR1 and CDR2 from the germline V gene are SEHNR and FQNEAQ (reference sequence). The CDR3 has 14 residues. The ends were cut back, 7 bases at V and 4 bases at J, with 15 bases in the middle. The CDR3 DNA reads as TGTGCCAGCACCCCGGGGCAGGGCGCAGATACGCAGTATTTT. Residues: CASTPGQGADTQYF.

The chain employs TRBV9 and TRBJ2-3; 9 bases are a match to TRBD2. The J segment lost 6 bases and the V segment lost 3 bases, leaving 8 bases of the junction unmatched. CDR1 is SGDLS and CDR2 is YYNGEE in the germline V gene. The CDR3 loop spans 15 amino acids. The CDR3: CASSANAGTSDTQYF. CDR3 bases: TGTGCCAGCAGCGCCAACGCCGGGACTAGCGATACGCAGTATTTT.

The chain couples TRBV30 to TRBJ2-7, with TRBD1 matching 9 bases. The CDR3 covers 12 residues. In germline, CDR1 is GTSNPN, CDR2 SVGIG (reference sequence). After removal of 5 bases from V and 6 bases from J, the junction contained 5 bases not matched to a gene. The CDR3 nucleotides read TGTGCCTGGGGACAGGGGCTTATCGAGCAGTACTTC. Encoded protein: CAWGQGLIEQYF.

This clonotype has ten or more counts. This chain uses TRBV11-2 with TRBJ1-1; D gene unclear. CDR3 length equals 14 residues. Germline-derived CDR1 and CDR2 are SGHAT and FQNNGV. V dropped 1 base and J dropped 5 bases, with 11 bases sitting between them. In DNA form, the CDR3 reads TGTGCCAGCAGCTTAGCCCTTTCGAGGACTGAAGCTTTCTTT. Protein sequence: CASSLALSRTEAFF.

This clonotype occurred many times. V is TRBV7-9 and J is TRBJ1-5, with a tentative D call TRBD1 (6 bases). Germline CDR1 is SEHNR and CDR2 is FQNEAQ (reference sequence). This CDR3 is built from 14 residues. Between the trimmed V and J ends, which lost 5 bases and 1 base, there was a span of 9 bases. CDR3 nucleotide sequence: TGTGCCAGCAGCGACGGACAGAGCAATCAGCCCCAGCATTTT. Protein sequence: CASSDGQSNQPQHF.

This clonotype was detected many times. The CDR3: CATAGQGARDEQFF. CDR3 DNA: TGTGCCACCGCCGGACAGGGGGCGCGGGATGAGCAGTTCTTC. This chain connects TRBV24-1 to TRBJ2-1, with TRBD1 identical over 11 bases. V trimming: 9 bases; J trimming: 8 bases; junction bases outside the gene matches: 8. This CDR3 contains 14 residues. Germline CDR1 and CDR2: KGHDR and SFDVKD.

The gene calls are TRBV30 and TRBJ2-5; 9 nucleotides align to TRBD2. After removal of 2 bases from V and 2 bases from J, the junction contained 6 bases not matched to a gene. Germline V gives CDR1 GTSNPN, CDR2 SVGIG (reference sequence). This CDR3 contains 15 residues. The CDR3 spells CAWSTERGAQETQYF. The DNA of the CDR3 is TGTGCCTGGAGTACAGAGCGGGGGGCGCAAGAGACCCAGTACTTC.